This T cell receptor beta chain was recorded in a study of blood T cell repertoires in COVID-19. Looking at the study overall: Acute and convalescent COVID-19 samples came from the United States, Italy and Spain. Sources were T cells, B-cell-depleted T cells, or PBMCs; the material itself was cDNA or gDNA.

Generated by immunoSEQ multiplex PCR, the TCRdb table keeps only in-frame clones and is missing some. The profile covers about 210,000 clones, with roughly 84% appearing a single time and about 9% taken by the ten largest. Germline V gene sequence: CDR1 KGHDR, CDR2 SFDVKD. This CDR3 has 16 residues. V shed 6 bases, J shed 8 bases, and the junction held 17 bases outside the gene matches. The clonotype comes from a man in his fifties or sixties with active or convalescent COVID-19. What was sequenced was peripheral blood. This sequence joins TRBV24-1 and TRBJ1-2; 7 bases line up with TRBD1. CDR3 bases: TGTGCCACCAGTAATTCTGGCGACAGGGAGGTCCGCGGCTACACCTTC. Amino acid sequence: CATSNSGDREVRGYTF.